These T cell receptor beta chains were read from a single sample in a study of T cell changes during pregnancy in multiple sclerosis. The assay was immunoSEQ multiplex PCR, and TCRdb's table has in-frame clones only and misses some. The profile shows tens of thousands of clones, more than 70% of them singletons. This specimen was CD4+ T cells from peripheral blood mononuclear cells, taken in the first trimester of pregnancy. The receptor source for this set is a female donor with multiple sclerosis, enrolled in a pregnancy study. Both conserved end residues are part of each CDR3. A D gene is named only where the DNA matches it firmly. Only part of the rows carry a size: once, few, many, or a class if the clone is expanded.

-,TRBJ1-5,-,TRBV20-1,TGCAGTGCAAGCGATCAGCCCCAGCATTTT,CSASDQPQHF
once,TRBJ1-2,TRBD1,TRBV30,TGTGCCTGGTCGACAGGGGTCTATGGCTACACCTTC,CAWSTGVYGYTF
-,TRBJ1-1,-,TRBV10-3,TGTGCCATCAGTGAGTCGGTCCGGGTAGGTAAAGCTTTCTTT,CAISESVRVGKAFF
-,TRBJ2-1,TRBD2,TRBV4-1,TGCGCCAGCAGCCCGGGGGGGGCTAGCGGGGGGGTATACAATGAGCAGTTCTTC,CASSPGGASGGVYNEQFF
-,TRBJ2-6,-,TRBV10-3,TGTGCCATCAGCAACAGGGATGCTGGGGCCAACGTCCTGACTTTC,CAISNRDAGANVLTF
once,TRBJ2-7,TRBD2,TRBV7-2,TGTGCCAGCAGACCCCGACTAGCGGGAGTGTACGAGCAGTACTTC,CASRPRLAGVYEQYF
-,TRBJ1-2,TRBD1,TRBV28,TGTGCCAGCACCGGGGACAGGGGGCGTGCTCGCTACACCTTC,CASTGDRGRARYTF
-,TRBJ1-6,-,TRBV30,TGTGCCTGGAGACTTCGGGGGATCTATAATTCACCCCTCCACTTT,CAWRLRGIYNSPLHF
-,TRBJ2-3,-,TRBV11-2,TGTGCCAGCAGCCTGGGGTTGGAGCGGACGCAGTATTTT,CASSLGLERTQYF
-,TRBJ1-6,TRBD1,TRBV9,TGTGCCAGCAGTGCAGGGGGGTTTAATTCACCCCTCCACTTT,CASSAGGFNSPLHF
few,TRBJ2-2,TRBD2,TRBV2,TGTGCCAGCAGAAAGACTAGCGGGAGGTTCACCGGGGAGCTGTTTTTT,CASRKTSGRFTGELFF
-,TRBJ2-3,TRBD1,TRBV5-4,TGTGCCAGCAGCCTGGGACAGGGGATTACAGATACGCAGTATTTT,CASSLGQGITDTQYF
-,TRBJ2-7,-,TRBV30,TGTGCCTGGAGTGTCCGGGTTTCCTACGAGCAGTACTTC,CAWSVRVSYEQYF
-,TRBJ1-6,TRBD1,TRBV30,TGTGCCTCCCCACAAGGGACAGGGGTTTCACCCCTCCACTTT,CASPQGTGVSPLHF
-,TRBJ2-7,TRBD1,TRBV27,TGTGCCAGCAGTTTTCATCAGGGGGCGTTGTACTTC,CASSFHQGALYF
-,TRBJ2-7,-,TRBV27,TGTGCCAGCAGTTTAAGGGCGGGGGAGCAGTACTTC,CASSLRAGEQYF
once,TRBJ2-3,TRBD1,TRBV19,TGTGCCAGTAGTATGACAGGGAGCACAGATACGCAGTATTTT,CASSMTGSTDTQYF
-,TRBJ1-5,-,TRBV27,TGTGCCAGCACCCCTTCAGGGGTAACGGGGAGCAATCAGCCCCAGCATTTT,CASTPSGVTGSNQPQHF
-,TRBJ2-7,TRBD2,TRBV13,TGTGCCAGCAGCTCCATGGCGCCTATAGCGGGAGGGCCAATCGAGCAGTACTTC,CASSSMAPIAGGPIEQYF
-,TRBJ1-3,-,TRBV4-2,TGTGCCAGCAGCCAAGATGGGCGACAGAACTCTGGAAACACCATATATTTT,CASSQDGRQNSGNTIYF
-,TRBJ1-5,TRBD1,TRBV19,TGTGCCAGTAACCCGGGACAGGGTAATACTCAGCCCCAGCATTTT,CASNPGQGNTQPQHF
-,TRBJ1-1,-,TRBV6-5,TGTGCCAGCACTCCCTTCGGGAACACTGAAGCTTTCTTT,CASTPFGNTEAFF
-,TRBJ1-5,-,TRBV19,TGTGCCAGTAGTCGACGGGGTCAGCCCCAGCATTTT,CASSRRGQPQHF
few,TRBJ1-5,-,TRBV19,TGTGCCAGTACAGGGGCTATAGAGCCCCAGCATTTT,CASTGAIEPQHF
-,TRBJ2-7,TRBD2,TRBV2,TGTGCCAGCAGTGCGGGACTAGCGAGCAACTACGAGCAGTACTTC,CASSAGLASNYEQYF